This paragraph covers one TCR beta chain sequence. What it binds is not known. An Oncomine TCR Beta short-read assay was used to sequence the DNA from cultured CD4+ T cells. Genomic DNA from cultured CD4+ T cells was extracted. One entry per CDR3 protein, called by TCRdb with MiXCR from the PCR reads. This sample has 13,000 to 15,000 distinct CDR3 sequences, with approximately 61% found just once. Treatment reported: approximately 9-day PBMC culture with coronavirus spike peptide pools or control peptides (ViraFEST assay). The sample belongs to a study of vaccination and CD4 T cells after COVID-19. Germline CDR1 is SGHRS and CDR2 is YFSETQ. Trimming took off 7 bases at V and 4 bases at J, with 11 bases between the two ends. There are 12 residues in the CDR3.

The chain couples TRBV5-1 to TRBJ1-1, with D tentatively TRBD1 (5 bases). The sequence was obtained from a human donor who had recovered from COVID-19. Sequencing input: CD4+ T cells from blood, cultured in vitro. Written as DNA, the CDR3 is TGCGCCAGCGGGGGGTTCGGCACTGAAGCTTTCTTT. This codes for CASGGFGTEAFF.